This T cell receptor beta chain appears in the sequencing data of a study of human T cells and chemical hapten exposure (dated by TCRdb to about 2021). Study-wide context: For sensitization, 2% DPC in acetone was applied to an approximately 2 cm by approximately 2 cm area of upper inner arm skin. Throughout the approximately 25-week study period, patients were also given weekly therapeutic DPC doses on the scalp. Patch testing was done on the upper back using Finn chambers containing 0.01% DPC, and results were scored after 6 days according to International Contact Dermatitis Research Group standards. Some 29 alopecia patients gave blood for TCR sequencing at one to four time points (pre-sensitization, 2, 6 and 24 weeks). Patient blood was sampled pre-sensitization (week 0) and at 2, 6 and about 24 weeks after DPC sensitization. The patient cohort, mostly female, included alopecia areata with under or over 50% scalp involvement, alopecia totalis and alopecia universalis. This study followed changes in the peripheral blood TCR repertoire in vivo during primary and secondary sensitization of alopecia patients to the hapten diphenylcyclopropenone (DPC). Libraries were pooled for sequencing, and per-sample TCR yields varied mainly because of small differences in library volumes within the pool.

Sample time point, as interpreted from the label and publication: pre-sensitization, week 0. The meaning of the sample's treatment or condition label: therapeutic diphenylcyclopropenone sensitization with weekly scalp DPC. At each patch-test visit, blood was drawn before the patch test was applied. Eligible patients were aged 18 to 70, diagnosed with alopecia, deemed suitable for DPC therapy, and excluded if pregnant. Total RNA was extracted from unfractionated whole blood that had been collected in Tempus Blood RNA tubes. Library generation was performed with RACE. Sequencing was carried out with a NextSeq 500. During library preparation, unique molecular identifiers were attached to individual cDNA molecules so that TCRs could be counted quantitatively and reproducibly. Each blood RNA sample was used to sequence both TCR alpha and TCR beta chains. Per the source publication's procedure: Samples had a median of approximately 93,000 TCRs, with a range from about 23,224 to 750,000. V, J and CDR3 annotation of the TCR reads was performed with the Decombinator software suite. To make PS versus PT1 abundance plots, every sample was subsampled to the same number of TCRs (28,000). TCRs were defined as expanded if absent before sensitization and observed at least eight times at the 2-week time point. TCRdb reran the public reads through fastp at Q25 and MiXCR, keeping productive beta chains. Each CDR3 protein appears once, grouped with its most common genes and DNA. These V and J calls rely on TCRdb rather than the paper's analysis. Within this sample are under 400,000 distinct CDR3 sequences, with roughly 5% of them counted one time only. 2.5% to 3% of the sample comes from the top ten.

Broad study findings and their caveats: Patch test score was positively correlated with the number of PT1 expanded TCRs, with significance at thresholds 8, 16 and 32 but not at 4. After repeated subsampling, the strength of the expansion versus patch-test correlation and the threshold at which it became significant changed. Because every patient had alopecia, a presumed autoimmune disease, the patients' immune response might differ from that of healthy individuals. DPC sensitization did not change the number of TCRs with a frequency above 1 in 1000, and there was no evidence of changes in global repertoire structure. Significantly more large CDR3 similarity clusters were formed by expanded TCRs than by pre-sensitization or healthy control sets, consistent with antigen-driven responses.

Its CDR3 holds 14 amino acids, cysteine through phenylalanine. Kept here is only the CDR3 DNA, which spans 42 bases and is read in frame from base 1. At the junction V is shortened by 8 bases and J by 9 bases; bases outside the gene matches: 10. CDR1 and CDR2 are drawn from the germline V gene (reference sequence): SEHNR, FQNEAQ. Comments on this clonotype: Its antigen is currently not known. Being one base from a much bigger clone, this may be a read error.

The V gene is TRBV7-9 and the J gene is TRBJ1-6, and 7 junctional nucleotides match TRBD1. This TCR was sampled from a woman aged 45-59 years with alopecia areata. Some clones in this sample may be carry-over from other donors' samples. The sequenced sample was whole blood, obtained in connection with sensitization to the hapten diphenylcyclopropenone (DPC). This receptor carries the CDR3 CASGTAVEGSPLHF. The DNA sequence reads TGTGCCAGCGGGACAGCGGTAGAGGGTTCACCCCTCCACTTT.